This T cell receptor (beta chain) was identified during a study of cytomegalovirus exposure and HLA in healthy donors. Points from the study as a whole: The authors enumerated 150 to 200 TCR beta chains as linked to cytomegalovirus.

PCR primers comprised 60 Vbeta and 13 Jbeta primers. Repertoires were generated with immunoSEQ multiplex PCR, while TCRdb's copy carries only in-frame clones and drops some. This table has about 150,000 clones, 70% to 90% appearing once. As for this clone: The antigen remains undetermined.

There are 15 residues in the CDR3. With 0 bases clipped from V and 0 bases from J, the junction kept 1 base outside the gene matches. CDR1 and CDR2 (germline): SGHVS, FNYEAQ. The chain carries TRBV7-6 and TRBJ2-7; 8 bases are a match to TRBD2. The sample was PBMCs. This TCR was sampled from a woman aged 40 to 50 in good health and CMV-seropositive. CDR3 loop: CASSLASGDSYEQYF. Here the CDR3 DNA reads TGTGCCAGCAGCTTAGCTAGCGGGGACTCCTACGAGCAGTACTTC.